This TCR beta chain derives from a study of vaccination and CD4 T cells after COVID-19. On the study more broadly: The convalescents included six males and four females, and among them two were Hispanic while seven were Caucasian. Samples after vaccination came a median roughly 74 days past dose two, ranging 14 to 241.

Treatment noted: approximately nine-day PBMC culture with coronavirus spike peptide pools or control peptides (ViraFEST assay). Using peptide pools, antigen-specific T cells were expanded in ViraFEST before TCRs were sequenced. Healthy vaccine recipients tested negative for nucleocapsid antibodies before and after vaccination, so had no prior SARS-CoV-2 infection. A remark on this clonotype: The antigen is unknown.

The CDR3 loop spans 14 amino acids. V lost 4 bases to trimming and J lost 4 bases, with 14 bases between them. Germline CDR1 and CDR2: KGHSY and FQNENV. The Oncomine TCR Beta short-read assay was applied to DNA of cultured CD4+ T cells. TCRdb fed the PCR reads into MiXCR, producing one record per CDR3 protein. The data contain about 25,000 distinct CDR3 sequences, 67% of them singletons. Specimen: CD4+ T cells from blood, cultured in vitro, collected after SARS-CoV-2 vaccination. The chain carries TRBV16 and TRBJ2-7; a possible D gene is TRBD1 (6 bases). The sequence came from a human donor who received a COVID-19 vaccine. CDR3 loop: CASSPRTEVYEQYF. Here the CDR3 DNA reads TGTGCCAGCAGCCCTCGGACAGAAGTATACGAGCAGTACTTC.